These 20 T cell receptor beta chains were all obtained from the same sample, sequenced in a study of CD8+ T cells in alopecia areata. Extracted from the samples, RNA was reverse transcribed into cDNA to serve as the sequencing template. Sequenced by immunoSEQ multiplex PCR; TCRdb stores in-frame clones only, minus some. The profile covers 160,000 or so clones, with approximately 53% appearing a single time and 15% to 20% taken by the ten largest. The sequencing here drew on CD8+ T cells sorted from blood, taken at week 0. These receptors all come from a human donor with alopecia areata.

This rearrangement joins TRBV4-3 to TRBJ2-2; tentative D call: TRBD1 (5 bases). Germline V lookup: CDR1 LGHNA, CDR2 YSLEER. V lost 4 bases, J lost 2 bases, and 8 bases lay in between. CDR3 length equals 14 residues. In DNA, the CDR3 is TGCGCCAGCAGCCCTGACAGAAACACCGGGGAGCTGTTTTTT. It specifies CASSPDRNTGELFF.

The rearrangement joins TRBV4-1 to TRBJ1-1; D uncertain. V lost 8 bases and J lost 3, with 13 bases in between. Germline CDR1 MGHRA, CDR2 YSYEKL. This CDR3 region has 13 residues. CDR3: CASSRVADTEAFF. The CDR3 nucleotides read TGCGCCAGCTCCCGCGTGGCAGACACTGAAGCTTTCTTT.

The CDR3 DNA reads as TGTGCCAGCAGCTCCCTTATGGGGACAGGGGGTGACGAGCAGTACTTC. Translated, it gives CASSSLMGTGGDEQYF. The V call is TRBV5-6, the J call TRBJ2-7; 11 positions match TRBD1. Germline V gives CDR1 SGHDT, CDR2 YYEEEE. This CDR3 spans 16 amino acids. J lost 5 bases, V lost 3 bases, and 10 bases had no gene match. Supplemented by reference TRBV5-6 and TRBJ2-7, the full variable domain reads DAGVTQSPTHLIKTRGQQVTLRCSPKSGHDTVSWYQQALGQGPQFIFQYYEEEERQRGNFPDRFSGHQFPNYSSELNVNALLLGDSALYLCASSSLMGTGGDEQYFGPGTRLTVT.

The chain links TRBV7-8 to TRBJ2-7, with TRBD1 as a possible D gene (5 bases). There are 15 residues in the CDR3. Per germline, CDR1 SGHVS and CDR2 FQNEAQ. The V end lost 5 bases, the J end lost 5 bases, and 19 bases lay between the germline ends. CDR3 sequence (DNA): TGTGCCAGCAGCCAGGCCGGGCAGGGAAGGGACGAGCAGTACTTC. This gives the protein CASSQAGQGRDEQYF.

This clone occurred once. The gene calls are TRBV25-1 and TRBJ1-2; D gene unclear. Trimming stripped 5 bases from V and 4 bases from J, with 8 bases between. The CDR3 is 12 residues long. Germline V CDR1 and CDR2: MGHDK, SYGVNS. In DNA, the CDR3 is TGTGCCAGCAGTTGGGGTTCCTATGGCTACACCTTC. Residues: CASSWGSYGYTF.

The rearrangement links TRBV5-1 to TRBJ2-3; D gene ambiguous. V lost 0 bases, J lost 0 bases, and 5 bases lay in between. The germline V gene encodes CDR1 SGHRS and CDR2 YFSETQ. CDR3 size: 14 residues. CDR3 loop: CASSLETSTDTQYF. CDR3 coding DNA: TGCGCCAGCAGCTTGGAGACTAGCACAGATACGCAGTATTTT.

The V call is TRBV15, the J call TRBJ1-5; 7 bases are a match to TRBD1. V shed 4 bases, J shed 4 bases, and the junction held 4 bases outside the gene matches. Germline assignment: CDR1 LNHNV and CDR2 YYDKDF (reference sequence). The length of the CDR3 is 14 residues. This CDR3 is CATSTDRANQPQHF. The CDR3 nucleotides are TGTGCCACCAGCACAGACAGGGCTAATCAGCCCCAGCATTTT.

The chain uses TRBV7-8 and TRBJ2-1, with TRBD2 as a possible D gene (6 bases). Trimming removed 5 bases from V and 5 bases from J, with 16 bases in between. Germline V gene sequence: CDR1 SGHVS, CDR2 FQNEAQ. The CDR3 runs to 15 residues. CDR3 residues: CASSQGGNPNNEQFF. In DNA, the CDR3 is TGTGCCAGCAGCCAAGGCGGGAACCCGAACAATGAGCAGTTCTTC.

This clone was detected only a few times. The genes are TRBV19 and TRBJ1-2; 8 bases map to TRBD1. Germline loops: CDR1 LNHDA, CDR2 SQIVND (reference sequence). V was clipped by 5 bases and J by 4 bases; unmatched bases: 3. The CDR3 extends over 13 amino acids. CDR3 region: CASSPGTGYGYTF. CDR3 nucleotides: TGTGCCAGTAGTCCCGGGACAGGCTATGGCTACACCTTC.

This chain connects TRBV27 to TRBJ2-1; maybe TRBD2 (5 bases). CDR1 MNHEY and CDR2 SMNVEV come from the germline V gene (reference sequence). V was clipped by 7 bases and J by 8 bases, with 12 bases between them. The CDR3 runs to 12 residues. The CDR3 coding sequence is TGTGCCAGCATAGGCAGGCGGGATGAGCAGTTCTTC. This gives the protein CASIGRRDEQFF.

The V call is TRBV30, the J call TRBJ2-1; the match to TRBD1 covers 9 bases. With V trimmed by 3 bases and J by 8 bases, 8 bases remained unmatched. Looked up from germline, CDR1 is GTSNPN and CDR2 is SVGIG (reference sequence). This CDR3 contains 14 residues. The CDR3 DNA sequence: TGTGCCTGGAGCGCGGGACAGGGTGGCCATGAGCAGTTCTTC. Its protein product is CAWSAGQGGHEQFF.

A few counts support this clone. This sequence joins TRBV29-1 and TRBJ2-1; D uncertain. The CDR3 loop spans 11 amino acids. Trimming cost V 7 bases and J 5 bases, with 9 bases left between them. The V gene's germline CDR1 is SQVTM and CDR2 ANQGSEA. This chain's CDR3 is CSELKNNEQFF. For the CDR3, the DNA is TGCAGCGAGTTAAAAAACAATGAGCAGTTCTTC.

The J gene is TRBJ2-1, the V gene TRBV7-2, with D tentatively TRBD2 (5 bases). Germline CDR1 SGHTA, CDR2 FQGNSA. V gave up 1 base and J gave up 6 bases, with 10 bases separating them. The CDR3 loop spans 14 amino acids. The CDR3 protein is CASSLVSEGNEQFF. The CDR3 nucleotides read TGTGCCAGCAGCTTAGTGTCTGAGGGCAATGAGCAGTTCTTC.

The chain employs TRBV2 and TRBJ1-5; D is possibly TRBD1 (5 bases). The CDR3 covers 15 residues. The germline V gene has CDR1 SNHLY and CDR2 FYNNEI. V dropped 6 bases and J dropped 1 base, with 13 bases sitting between them. CDR3 coding DNA: TGTGCCAGCAGCACCGGACACCCGAGCAATCAGCCCCAGCATTTT. Translated: CASSTGHPSNQPQHF.

This clone was seen a few times. This sequence joins TRBV7-2 and TRBJ1-2; no clear D. Trimming pared 1 base from V and 5 bases from J, leaving 11 bases between. The CDR3 covers 14 residues. CDR1 and CDR2 (germline): SGHTA, FQGNSA. CDR3: CASSLEGRRYGYTF. The CDR3 DNA follows: TGTGCCAGCAGCTTAGAAGGCAGGAGATATGGCTACACCTTC.

This rearrangement joins TRBV4-3 to TRBJ2-7; the D gene is possibly TRBD1 (5 bases). V lost 0 bases to trimming and J lost 6 bases, with 12 bases between them. The CDR3 has 14 amino acids. Germline CDR1 and CDR2: LGHNA and YSLEER. The CDR3 bases are TGCGCCAGCAGCCAAGATCCAGGGCTCGGCGAGCAGTACTTC. This encodes CASSQDPGLGEQYF.

This chain uses TRBV19 with TRBJ2-7; TRBD2 might be the D (6 bases). The CDR3 extends over 12 amino acids. V dropped 8 bases and J dropped 3 bases, with 11 bases sitting between them. Germline lookup yields CDR1 LNHDA and CDR2 SQIVND (reference sequence). CDR3 bases: TGTGCCAGTCGCGGGAAATACTACGAGCAGTACTTC. Its protein product is CASRGKYYEQYF.

CDR3 bases: TGTGCCAGCAGCGTGGGACAAAACAATGAGCAGTTCTTC. This codes for CASSVGQNNEQFF. This chain uses TRBV9 with TRBJ2-1; D might be TRBD1 (6 bases). Trimming took off 2 bases at V and 5 bases at J, with 8 bases between the two ends. CDR1 SGDLS and CDR2 YYNGEE come from the germline V gene. This CDR3 region has 13 residues.

This chain links TRBV6-6 with TRBJ2-3; 8 nucleotides agree with TRBD2. There are 16 residues in the CDR3. V lost 7 bases to trimming and J lost 0 bases; unmatched junction nucleotides: 9. The germline gives CDR1 MNHNY, CDR2 SVGAGI (reference sequence). The CDR3 bases are TGTGCCAGCACCTACTATCTAGCGGGTAGCACAGATACGCAGTATTTT. It codes for CASTYYLAGSTDTQYF.

The V gene is TRBV30, the J gene TRBJ2-7, with 9 bases that match TRBD1. The CDR3 runs to 13 residues. The V gene's germline CDR1 is GTSNPN and CDR2 SVGIG (reference sequence). With 4 bases clipped from V and 5 bases from J, the junction kept 6 bases outside the gene matches. The chain's CDR3 is CAWTKDRGHEQYF. The DNA of the CDR3 is TGTGCCTGGACCAAGGACAGGGGCCACGAGCAGTACTTC.